The TCR beta chain described here comes from a study of T cells in tumors after PD-1 blockade. Turning to the study itself: A subset received ongoing vismodegib 150 mg daily alongside anti-PD-1 therapy.

Template: tumor biopsy or peripheral blood genomic DNA, roughly 616-6,500 ng per sample. Some clones are missing from TCRdb's copy, which holds only in-frame ones; the method was immunoSEQ multiplex PCR. The profile shows 60,000 to 65,000 clones, 74% of them singletons. The receptor was derived from a human donor with basal cell carcinoma. The material sequenced was PBMCs, taken after anti-PD-1 treatment.

The CDR3 DNA follows: TGCGCCAGCAGCTGGGGGACAGGGTCTAGCACAGATACGCAGTATTTT. It is translated as CASSWGTGSSTDTQYF. The chain couples TRBV5-1 to TRBJ2-3; 9 positions match TRBD1. There are 16 residues in the CDR3. Losses at the gene ends were 3 bases for V and 0 bases for J; bases not matched to a gene: 5. Germline assignment: CDR1 SGHRS and CDR2 YFSETQ.